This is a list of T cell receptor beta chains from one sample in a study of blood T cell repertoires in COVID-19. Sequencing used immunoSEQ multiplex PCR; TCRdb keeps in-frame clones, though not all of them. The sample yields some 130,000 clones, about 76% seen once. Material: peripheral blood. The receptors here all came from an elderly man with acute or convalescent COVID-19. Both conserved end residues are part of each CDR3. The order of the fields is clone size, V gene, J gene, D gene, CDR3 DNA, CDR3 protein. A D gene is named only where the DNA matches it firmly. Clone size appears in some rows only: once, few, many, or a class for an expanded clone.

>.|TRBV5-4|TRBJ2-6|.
TGTGCCAGCAGCTTGGGAGTGGGGGCCAACGTCCTGACTTTC
CASSLGVGANVLTF
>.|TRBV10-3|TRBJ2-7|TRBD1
TGTGCCATCAGTGAGATGGGGACAGGGGCCCAACGCAGCTCCTACGAGCAGTACTTC
CAISEMGTGAQRSSYEQYF
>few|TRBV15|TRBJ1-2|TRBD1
TGTGCCACCAGCAGGGGGGGACAGGATGGAGGCTACACCTTC
CATSRGGQDGGYTF
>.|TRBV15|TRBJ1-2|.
TGTGCCACCAGCTCCCGGGGGCGGGGGCGCGACTATGGCTACACCTTC
CATSSRGRGRDYGYTF
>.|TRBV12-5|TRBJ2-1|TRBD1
TGTGCTAGTGGTCCCGGGACAGGGGCGGATGAGCAGTTCTTC
CASGPGTGADEQFF
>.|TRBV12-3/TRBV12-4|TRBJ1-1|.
TGTGCCAGCAGTTTCGGGGGGAACACTGAAGCTTTCTTT
CASSFGGNTEAFF
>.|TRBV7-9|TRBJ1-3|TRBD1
TGTGCCAGCAGCTCGACAGGGGCTACTGGAAACACCATATATTTT
CASSSTGATGNTIYF
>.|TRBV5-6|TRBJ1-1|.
TGTGCCAGCAGCTTGGCCGGCGTCGGAGAGCGTGAAGCTTTCTTT
CASSLAGVGEREAFF
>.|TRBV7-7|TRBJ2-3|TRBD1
TGTGCCAGCAGCTTACAGGGGGGCACAGATACGCAGTATTTT
CASSLQGGTDTQYF
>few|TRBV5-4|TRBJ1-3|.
TGTGCCAGCAGCCTACAGGGCTCCTCTGGAAACACCATATATTTT
CASSLQGSSGNTIYF
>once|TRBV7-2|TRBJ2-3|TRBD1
TGTGCCAGCAGCGGTTCGGGACAGGACACAGATACGCAGTATTTT
CASSGSGQDTDTQYF
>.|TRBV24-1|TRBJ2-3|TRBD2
TGTGCCACCAGTTCGGGGGGAAGCACAGATACGCAGTATTTT
CATSSGGSTDTQYF
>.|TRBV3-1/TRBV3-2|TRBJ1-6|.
TGTGCCAGCAGCCGGGGGGTATCAGGGTATAATTCACCCCTCCACTTT
CASSRGVSGYNSPLHF
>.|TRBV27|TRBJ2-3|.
TGTGCCAGCAGCCTCGATGGCGGGGGCGCATCCGATACGCAGTATTTT
CASSLDGGGASDTQYF
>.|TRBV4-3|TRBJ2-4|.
TGCGCCAGCAGCCAAGATCGGGCGGCGGGGTGGAACATTCAGTACTTC
CASSQDRAAGWNIQYF
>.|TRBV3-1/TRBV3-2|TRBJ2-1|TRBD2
TGTGCCAGCAGCCGGAACCCAAGCGGGGGATTTGAGCAGTTCTTC
CASSRNPSGGFEQFF
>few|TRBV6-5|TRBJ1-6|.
TGTGCCAGCAGTTACGGGGTATGGGGGCTTGGATCACCCCTCCACTTT
CASSYGVWGLGSPLHF
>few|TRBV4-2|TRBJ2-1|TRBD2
TGTGCCAGCAGCCAAGAACCTAGCGGGGGGGCCTCTGAGCAGTTCTTC
CASSQEPSGGASEQFF
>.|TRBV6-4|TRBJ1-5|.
TGTGCCAGCAGAAGCCACAGGGCCAATCAGCCCCAGCATTTT
CASRSHRANQPQHF
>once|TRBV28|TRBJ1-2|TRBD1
TGTGCCAGCACCAAAATGACAGGGGGCTTCATGGACTATGGCTACACCTTC
CASTKMTGGFMDYGYTF
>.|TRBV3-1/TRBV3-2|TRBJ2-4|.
TGTGCCAGCAGCCAAGGTTTAAACAGCCAAGCCAAAAACATTCAGTACTTC
CASSQGLNSQAKNIQYF
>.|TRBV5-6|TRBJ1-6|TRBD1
TGTGCCAGCAGCTTTTTGTCTCCCGACAGGGTGAATTCACCCCTCCACTTT
CASSFLSPDRVNSPLHF
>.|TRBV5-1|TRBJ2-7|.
TGCGCCAGCAGCTTAGCCCTAGAGTCCTACGAGCAGTACTTC
CASSLALESYEQYF
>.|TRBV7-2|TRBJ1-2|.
TGTGCCAGCAGCTTACTGTTGAGTACTCGTGGCTACACCTTC
CASSLLLSTRGYTF
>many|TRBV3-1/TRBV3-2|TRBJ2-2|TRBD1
TGTGCCAGCAGCACCCCGGGACAGGGTAACGGGGAGCTGTTTTTT
CASSTPGQGNGELFF
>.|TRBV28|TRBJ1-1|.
TGTGCCAGCAGTAGTACCAGGTCGTACGCTTTCTTT
CASSSTRSYAFF
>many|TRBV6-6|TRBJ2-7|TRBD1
TGTGCCAGCAGCGCCGGGACAGGAAACTACGAGCAGTACTTC
CASSAGTGNYEQYF
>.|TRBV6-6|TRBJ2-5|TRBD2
TGTGCCAGCAAAAGACTAGCGGGAGACTTACAAGAGACCCAGTACTTC
CASKRLAGDLQETQYF
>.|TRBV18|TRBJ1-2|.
TGTGCCAGCTCACCAGAGGGGGTCAGCTATGGCTACACCTTC
CASSPEGVSYGYTF
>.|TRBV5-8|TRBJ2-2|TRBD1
TGTGCCAGCAGCCCGACCGGGACAGGGGGCAGGGCCGGGGAGCTGTTTTTT
CASSPTGTGGRAGELFF
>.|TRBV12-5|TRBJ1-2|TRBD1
TGTGCTAGTGGTTCCCGGACAGGGGACTATGGCTACACCTTC
CASGSRTGDYGYTF
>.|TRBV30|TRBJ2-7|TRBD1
TGTGCCTGGAGTCAGGGGGTACAGGGGGCGCATGAGCAGTACTTC
CAWSQGVQGAHEQYF
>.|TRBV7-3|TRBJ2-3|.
TGTGCCAGCAGCTTAGGGGGGGCGACAGATACGCAGTATTTT
CASSLGGATDTQYF
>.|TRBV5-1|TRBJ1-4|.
TGCGCCAGCAGCTTAGAAGTTTTGGGAGGGTCGGAAAAACTGTTTTTT
CASSLEVLGGSEKLFF
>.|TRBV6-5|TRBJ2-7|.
TGTGCCAGCAGTCTCGGAGGTTCCTCCTACGAGCAGTACTTC
CASSLGGSSYEQYF
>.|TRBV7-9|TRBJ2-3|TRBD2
TGTGCCAGCAGCTTTAGCGGGGGGAGCACAGATACGCAGTATTTT
CASSFSGGSTDTQYF
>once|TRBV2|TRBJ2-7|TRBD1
TGTGCCAGCAGAGCCGGGACAGGCACCTGGCAGTACTTC
CASRAGTGTWQYF
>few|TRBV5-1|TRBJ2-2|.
TGCGCCAGCAGAGAGGGATCCAACACCGGGGAGCTGTTTTTT
CASREGSNTGELFF
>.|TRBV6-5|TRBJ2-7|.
TGTGCCAGCAGTTACCAAAACCGGGGCGAGCAGTACTTC
CASSYQNRGEQYF
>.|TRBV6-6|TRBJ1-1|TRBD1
TGTGCCAGCAGTTACGGGACAGGGGGCCCTGAAGCTTTCTTT
CASSYGTGGPEAFF
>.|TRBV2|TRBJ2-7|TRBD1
TGTGCCTCACGACAGGGTTCCTACGAGCAGTACTTC
CASRQGSYEQYF